Below, one T cell receptor (beta chain) is given with its context. The antigen is unknown. Germline V gene sequence: CDR1 SGHTA, CDR2 FQGTGA. V was clipped by 5 bases and J by 9 bases; unmatched bases: 14. This CDR3 contains 16 residues. Clones were sequenced by immunoSEQ multiplex PCR, and TCRdb holds only the in-frame ones, with some missing. The data show fewer than 40,000 clones, almost 85% seen once. These data are taken from a study of vaccination effects on CD4 cells after COVID-19. Antigen-specific CD4+ T cells were first expanded with viral peptide pools by the ViraFEST assay and only then sequenced. After roughly 9 days in culture, the CD4+ T cells were isolated. Each participant received a vaccine that was either BNT162b2 or mRNA-1273, given as two doses. Cultivation was performed at around 2 million PBMC per well with roughly 9.2 IU/ml IL-2 and roughly 9.3 ug/ml peptides added. Cultures received IL-2 medium that replaced half the medium on days 3 and 7.

The specimen was CD4+ T cells from PBMCs cultured with HCoV-NL63 spike peptides, collected after COVID-19 vaccination. The TCR comes from a human donor who received a COVID-19 vaccine. Some clones in this sample may be carry-over from other donors' samples. This sequence joins TRBV7-3 and TRBJ2-2; TRBD2 aligns across 8 bases. The CDR3 spells CASSLSGTRDNRELFF. DNA of the CDR3: TGTGCCAGCAGCCTATCCGGGACTAGAGATAATCGGGAGCTGTTTTTT.